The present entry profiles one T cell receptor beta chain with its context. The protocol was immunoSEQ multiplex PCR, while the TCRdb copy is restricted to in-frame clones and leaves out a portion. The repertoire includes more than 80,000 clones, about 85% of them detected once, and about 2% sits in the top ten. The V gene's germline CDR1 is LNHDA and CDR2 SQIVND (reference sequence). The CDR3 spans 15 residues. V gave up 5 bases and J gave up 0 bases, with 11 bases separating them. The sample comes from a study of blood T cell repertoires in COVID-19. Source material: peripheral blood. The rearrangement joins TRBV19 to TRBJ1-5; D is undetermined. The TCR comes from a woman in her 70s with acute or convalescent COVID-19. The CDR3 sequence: CASSLQPYSNQPQHF. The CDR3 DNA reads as TGTGCCAGTAGTTTACAGCCTTATAGCAATCAGCCCCAGCATTTT.